This T cell receptor (beta chain) was found in a study of tumor-infiltrating lymphocytes in localized non-small cell lung cancer. Looking at the study overall: From each patient, both tumor and uninvolved lung, non-adjacent to tumor, were sampled. Study-level findings and limits: Only some patients had TCR sequencing, depending on available tissue.

Comment on this clone: Its specificity is not known.

Repertoires were generated with immunoSEQ multiplex PCR, while TCRdb's copy carries only in-frame clones and drops some. The sample includes 15,000 to 17,000 clones, approximately 70% seen only once; the top ten take 4.5% to 7.5%. The CDR3 is 14 amino acids. Per germline, CDR1 SGHNT and CDR2 YYREEE (reference sequence). J lost 2 bases, V lost 4 bases, and 6 bases had no gene match. The clonotype originates from a human donor with non-small cell lung cancer. Sequencing input: lung tumor tissue. The chain couples TRBV5-4 to TRBJ2-7; 7 bases are a match to TRBD1. The CDR3 here is CASSGGQQTYEQYF. The CDR3 DNA sequence: TGTGCCAGCAGCGGGGGACAGCAAACCTACGAGCAGTACTTC.